This T cell receptor (beta chain) is from a study of T cell repertoires in aging, cancer and after chemotherapy. Whole-study results and caveats: Compared with age-matched healthy donors, untreated hematological or solid cancer patients showed higher blood TCR clonality. In healthy donors, age-related TCR diversity loss mainly reflected lost richness.

A mixed TRB-A/B primer pool amplified rearranged TRB by multiplex touch-down PCR. TCRdb ran MiXCR on the multiplex PCR reads and lists one entry per CDR3 protein. The sample lists under 6,500 distinct CDR3 sequences; 27% were seen once. Concerning this clonotype itself: Its antigen is not known. A much more abundant neighbour one base away suggests this may be a read error.

Peripheral blood genomic DNA, not sorted cells or RNA, was the template. The sample comprised blood. The origin of this receptor is a human donor in good health.

The CDR3 loop is CASSSSQGTSYNEQFF. The CDR3 nucleotides are TGTGCCAGTAGTTCTTCCCAGGGGACAAGTTACAATGAGCAGTTCTTC. The rearrangement joins TRBV19 to TRBJ2-1, with D perhaps TRBD1 (6 bases). The CDR3 is 16 amino acids. Germline V gene sequence: CDR1 LNHDA, CDR2 SQIVND (reference sequence). V gave up 5 bases and J gave up 4 bases, with 18 bases separating them.